Shown below are 28 T cell receptor beta chains from a single sample sequenced in a study of blood T cell repertoires in COVID-19. Sequencing used immunoSEQ multiplex PCR; TCRdb keeps in-frame clones, though not all of them. The sample has under 200,000 clones, approximately 85% seen once; the top ten hold 4.5% to 6.5%. The sample taken for sequencing was PBMCs or T cells enriched from blood (not recorded which). These receptors were collected from a man in his forties or fifties with acute COVID-19.

The chain employs TRBV6-5 and TRBJ1-3, with 8 bases that match TRBD1. The germline CDR1 and CDR2 sequences are MNHEY and SVGAGI. The CDR3 extends over 15 amino acids. Losses at the gene ends were 6 bases for V and 2 bases for J; bases not matched to a gene: 6. For the CDR3, the DNA is TGTGCCAGCAGATCCGACAGGGGAGCTGGAAACACCATATATTTT. Translating it yields CASRSDRGAGNTIYF.

This clone came up once. The rearrangement uses TRBV28 and TRBJ2-3, with TRBD2 matching over 10 bases. Germline trimming cut 2 bases from V and 4 bases from J; bases unmatched to any gene: 3. The germline V gene has CDR1 MDHEN and CDR2 SYDVKM. The CDR3 length is 15 residues. CDR3 sequence: CASSLLLAGADTQYF. Here the CDR3 DNA reads TGTGCCAGCAGTTTACTCCTAGCGGGAGCAGATACGCAGTATTTT. The variable domain in full, with the rest retrieved from reference TRBV28 and TRBJ2-3, is DVKVTQSSRYLVKRTGEKVFLECVQDMDHENMFWYRQDPGLGLRLIYFSYDVKMKEKGDIPEGYSVSREKKERFSLILESASTNQTSMYLCASSLLLAGADTQYFGPGTRLTVL.

V gene TRBV11-2 combines with J gene TRBJ1-2, with D possibly being TRBD1 (6 bases). Germline assignment: CDR1 SGHAT and CDR2 FQNNGV. The CDR3 loop spans 16 amino acids. V lost 2 bases to trimming and J lost 4 bases, with 17 bases between them. In DNA form, the CDR3 reads TGTGCCAGCAGCTTACTCCCGGGACAAGGGGGCTATGGCTACACCTTC. It yields the protein CASSLLPGQGGYGYTF.

V is TRBV9 and J is TRBJ2-6; TRBD1 matches 7 bases. Germline V gives CDR1 SGDLS, CDR2 YYNGEE. This CDR3 is 17 amino acids long. Trimming cost V 4 bases and J 0 bases; bases outside gene matches: 7. CDR3 nucleotide sequence: TGTGCCAGCAGCCCGGCGACAGGGTCCTCTGGGGCCAACGTCCTGACTTTC. Translation gives CASSPATGSSGANVLTF.

This clone is a singleton in its sample. The rearrangement links TRBV6-5 to TRBJ1-5; D may be TRBD1 (5 bases). Germline CDR1 is MNHEY and CDR2 is SVGAGI. This CDR3 region has 16 residues. Trimming took off 1 base at V and 2 bases at J, with 12 bases between the two ends. The CDR3 coding sequence is TGTGCCAGCAGTTACTTGGCGGCGGGGGGCAATCAGCCCCAGCATTTT. Amino acid sequence: CASSYLAAGGNQPQHF.

CDR3 in DNA: TGCGCCAGCAGCCAAGTAGGGGGCTCTGGAAACACCATATATTTT. Protein product: CASSQVGGSGNTIYF. The gene calls are TRBV4-3 and TRBJ1-3, with D perhaps matching TRBD1 (6 bases). Per the germline V gene, CDR1 is LGHNA and CDR2 is YSLEER. The CDR3 loop spans 15 amino acids. The V gene lost 1 base and the J gene lost 0 bases, with 7 bases spanning the gap.

V and J are TRBV6-5 and TRBJ2-1, with a tentative D call TRBD2 (5 bases). V was trimmed by 2 bases and J by 6 bases, leaving 8 bases between them. This CDR3 is built from 13 residues. Germline V CDR1 and CDR2: MNHEY, SVGAGI. The CDR3 DNA follows: TGTGCCAGCAGTTACGGAGGAACCAATGAGCAGTTCTTC. This encodes CASSYGGTNEQFF.

The CDR3 DNA is TGTGCCAGCAGTTGTGTTGGGGGACTAGCGAGGTGTAGAGAGACCCAGTACTTC. Amino acids: CASSCVGGLARCRETQYF. This chain joins TRBV28 and TRBJ2-5, with TRBD2 matching over 10 bases. The CDR3 totals 18 residues. Trimming took 4 bases from V and 4 from J; bases not matched to a gene: 15. Germline V gene sequence: CDR1 MDHEN, CDR2 SYDVKM.

This chain uses TRBV29-1 with TRBJ2-7; the D is unclear. In germline, CDR1 is SQVTM, CDR2 ANQGSEA. The V end was cut by 5 bases, the J end by 3 bases, with 8 bases between. CDR3 length: 11 amino acids. The CDR3 DNA reads as TGCAGCGTTTTAGTCGGCTACGAGCAGTACTTC. This sequence encodes CSVLVGYEQYF.

This rearrangement joins TRBV2 to TRBJ1-2; D not certain. V lost 6 bases to trimming and J lost 6 bases, with 11 bases between them. Germline-derived CDR1 and CDR2 are SNHLY and FYNNEI. The CDR3 is 12 residues long. The CDR3 DNA reads as TGTGCCAGCAGCGACGACTCCGATGGCTACACCTTC. Its protein is CASSDDSDGYTF.

The V gene is TRBV7-9, the J gene TRBJ1-4; D may be TRBD1 (5 bases). Germline V gives CDR1 SEHNR, CDR2 FQNEAQ (reference sequence). CDR3 length: 15 amino acids. V lost 4 bases, J lost 4 bases, and 13 bases lay in between. CDR3 region: CASSYQGAGNEKLFF. The CDR3 DNA follows: TGTGCCAGCAGCTACCAGGGAGCGGGTAATGAAAAACTGTTTTTT.

The CDR3 protein is CATSDTKPDRIDEQFF. For the CDR3, the DNA is TGTGCCACCAGTGATACGAAGCCGGACAGGATCGATGAGCAGTTCTTC. The chain has TRBV24-1 and TRBJ2-1, with 7 nucleotides matching TRBD1. The V gene's germline CDR1 is KGHDR and CDR2 SFDVKD. Unmatched junction bases numbered 12, after V lost 3 bases and J lost 8 bases. The CDR3 has 16 amino acids.

This sequence joins TRBV28 and TRBJ1-3; D not certain. Trimming took 6 bases from V and 4 from J, leaving 10 bases between them. CDR3 length equals 13 residues. Germline assignment: CDR1 MDHEN and CDR2 SYDVKM. The CDR3 DNA sequence: TGTGCCAGCAGCCGGAGGGAAGGAAACACCATATATTTT. Protein sequence: CASSRREGNTIYF.

The chain has TRBV29-1 and TRBJ2-3; possible D gene TRBD1, 6 bases. V lost 5 bases and J 4 bases, leaving 13 bases between the germline ends. This CDR3 is built from 13 residues. In germline, CDR1 is SQVTM, CDR2 ANQGSEA. CDR3 protein: CSVRDKNADTQYF. In DNA, the CDR3 is TGCAGCGTTCGGGACAAAAACGCAGATACGCAGTATTTT.

The rearrangement joins TRBV27 to TRBJ2-7, with 9 bases lining up with TRBD2. CDR3 length equals 14 residues. J gave up 4 bases and V 10 bases, and 11 bases lay outside the gene matches. The germline CDR1 and CDR2 sequences are MNHEY and SMNVEV (reference sequence). DNA of the CDR3: TGTGCCACCACATCCGGGACTAGCAGTTACGAGCAGTACTTC. Protein product: CATTSGTSSYEQYF.

The chain uses TRBV3-1 (or the pseudogene TRBV3-2) and TRBJ1-2; 9 bases line up with TRBD1. The CDR3 loop spans 14 amino acids. Germline lookup yields CDR1 LGHDT and CDR2 YNNKEL (reference sequence). The ends lost 4 bases at V and 8 bases at J; junction bases unmatched: 8. The CDR3, as DNA: TGTGCCAGCAGCCTACAGGGGGCGACGCGAGGCTACACCTTC. Protein sequence: CASSLQGATRGYTF.

The chain recombines TRBV19 with TRBJ1-5; D perhaps matches TRBD1 (5 bases). The CDR3 runs 14 residues. Trimming shortened V by 5 bases and J by 4 bases, and 12 bases separated the two germline ends. Germline CDR1 is LNHDA and CDR2 is SQIVND (reference sequence). The CDR3 is CASSPTGGNQPQHF. The CDR3 DNA sequence: TGTGCCAGTAGTCCTACCGGGGGGAATCAGCCCCAGCATTTT. The full variable domain, rest sourced from reference TRBV19 and TRBJ1-5, is DGGITQSPKYLFRKEGQNVTLSCEQNLNHDAMYWYRQDPGQGLRLIYYSQIVNDFQKGDIAEGYSVSREKKESFPLTVTSAQKNPTAFYLCASSPTGGNQPQHFGDGTRLSIL.

This clone was picked up one time. The rearrangement uses TRBV7-2 and TRBJ2-1; D gene unclear. CDR1 is SGHTA, CDR2 FQGNSA, per germline. The length of the CDR3 is 13 residues. V lost 1 base and J 7 bases, leaving 8 bases between the germline ends. CDR3: CASSLDMRNEQFF. DNA for the CDR3: TGTGCCAGCAGCTTAGACATGCGGAATGAGCAGTTCTTC. The whole variable domain, filled in from reference TRBV7-2 and TRBJ2-1, reads GAGVSQSPSNKVTEKGKDVELRCDPISGHTALYWYRQSLGQGLEFLIYFQGNSAPDKSGLPSDRFSAERTGGSVSTLTIQRTQQEDSAVYLCASSLDMRNEQFFGPGTRLTVL.

The V and J genes are TRBV2 and TRBJ2-2, with 10 bases aligning to TRBD1. CDR1 is SNHLY, CDR2 FYNNEI, per germline. The CDR3 covers 15 residues. The J segment lost 3 bases and the V segment lost 8 bases, leaving 6 bases of the junction unmatched. CDR3 sequence: CASGRQGAYTGELFF. The CDR3 DNA reads as TGTGCCAGCGGACGACAGGGGGCATACACCGGGGAGCTGTTTTTT.

The gene calls are TRBV6-5 and TRBJ1-6; unclear D gene. V lost 7 bases and J 5 bases, leaving 15 bases between the germline ends. The CDR3 runs to 15 residues. The germline gives CDR1 MNHEY, CDR2 SVGAGI. The CDR3 DNA reads as TGTGCCAGCATCCTCGGGAACAGAAATAATTCACCCCTCCACTTT. This gives the protein CASILGNRNNSPLHF.

This sequence joins TRBV10-2 and TRBJ1-2, with 11 bases that match TRBD1. Trimming cost V 4 bases and J 6 bases; bases outside gene matches: 7. The CDR3 has 15 residues. Germline V lookup: CDR1 WSHSY, CDR2 SAAADI. The CDR3 nucleotides read TGCGCCAGCAGTGGGACAGGGGGCGGAATCAATGGCTACACCTTC. It codes for CASSGTGGGINGYTF.

The V call is TRBV2, the J call TRBJ1-6; D gene unclear. Trimming cost V 11 bases and J 10 bases, with 12 bases left between them. The CDR3 length is 11 residues. Germline assignment: CDR1 SNHLY and CDR2 FYNNEI. The CDR3 sequence is CAGLHRSPLHF. CDR3 in DNA: TGTGCCGGACTCCATCGATCACCCCTCCACTTT.

V usage is TRBV2 and J usage is TRBJ1-1, with D unresolved. Looked up from germline, CDR1 is SNHLY and CDR2 is FYNNEI. This CDR3 has 12 residues. Deletions cut 8 bases from V and 4 bases from J, with 11 bases between. CDR3 in amino acids: CASVPGTTEAFF. The CDR3 DNA sequence: TGTGCCAGCGTCCCGGGTACCACTGAAGCTTTCTTT.

The CDR3 spells CASSSPGLAGGTYNEQFF. Here the CDR3 DNA reads TGTGCCAGCAGTTCACCGGGACTAGCGGGAGGGACCTACAATGAGCAGTTCTTC. The J gene is TRBJ2-1, the V gene TRBV28; the match to TRBD2 covers 16 bases. Germline CDR1 MDHEN, CDR2 SYDVKM. The V gene end was trimmed by 4 bases and the J gene end by 2 bases; junction bases not matched to a gene: 5. This CDR3 is 18 amino acids long.

The chain carries TRBV19 and TRBJ2-5; 11 bases are a match to TRBD2. The V segment lost 6 bases and the J segment 5 bases; nucleotides outside the gene matches: 5. Germline CDR1 reads LNHDA; CDR2 reads SQIVND (reference sequence). The CDR3 runs to 14 residues. The chain's CDR3 is CASRLAGEAETQYF. DNA for the CDR3: TGTGCCAGTAGACTAGCGGGAGAAGCGGAGACCCAGTACTTC.

V is TRBV7-2 and J is TRBJ1-1; the D is unclear. The CDR3 loop spans 13 amino acids. The germline gives CDR1 SGHTA, CDR2 FQGNSA. Trimming shortened V by 2 bases and J by 2 bases, and 6 bases separated the two germline ends. CDR3 region: CASSLLGNTEAFF. DNA for the CDR3: TGTGCCAGCAGCTTACTAGGTAACACTGAAGCTTTCTTT.

The CDR3 loop is CATSDSRTGPLNQPQHF. DNA of the CDR3: TGTGCCACCAGTGATTCGCGGACAGGCCCTCTTAATCAGCCCCAGCATTTT. The rearrangement uses TRBV24-1 and TRBJ1-5, with TRBD1 matching over 7 bases. Per the germline V gene, CDR1 is KGHDR and CDR2 is SFDVKD. The CDR3 contains 17 residues. V trimming: 2 bases; J trimming: 4 bases; junction bases outside the gene matches: 10.

The sample holds a few counts of this clone. One end of the junction varies from germline; a read error may be responsible. The CDR3 spells CASSTAGGFAYGYTF. The CDR3 region has the DNA TGTGCCAGCAGTACGGCAGGGGGGTTCGCCTATGGCTACACCTTC. This chain connects TRBV19 to TRBJ1-2; 7 nucleotides align to TRBD1. The CDR3 length is 15 residues. CDR1 is LNHDA and CDR2 is SQIVND in the germline V gene (reference sequence).